This T cell receptor (beta chain) was recorded in a study of T cell responses to AZD1222 COVID-19 vaccine. Notes on the study in general: The reported proportion of spike-specific TCRs targeting unmutated variant regions was nearly half. Spike-wide coverage was observed for vaccine-associated CD4 TCRs, with dominant responses at 160-218 and 743-854. Following two doses of AZD1222, Spike-specific TCR breadth and depth rose.

Profiled with immunoSEQ multiplex PCR; TCRdb holds only in-frame clones, not every one. The table shows 100,000 to 150,000 clones, with 90% occurring only once. This clone was seen once. Its antigen is not identified. Trimming removed 5 bases from V and 6 bases from J; junction bases left unmatched: 4. The CDR3 runs 14 residues. Germline V gene lookup returns CDR1 SGHTA and CDR2 FQGTGA. This specimen was peripheral blood, taken on day 0 of AZD1222 vaccination. The clonotype comes from an adult in good health. V gene TRBV7-3 combines with J gene TRBJ1-6; 7 nucleotides align to TRBD1. The CDR3 loop is CASSPGTANSPLHF. CDR3 bases: TGTGCCAGCAGCCCCGGGACAGCTAATTCACCCCTCCACTTT. The full variable domain, its missing parts supplied by reference TRBV7-3 and TRBJ1-6, is GAGVSQTPSNKVTEKGKYVELRCDPISGHTALYWYRQSLGQGPEFLIYFQGTGAADDSGLPNDRFFAVRPEGSVSTLKIQRTERGDSAVYLCASSPGTANSPLHFGNGTRLTVT.